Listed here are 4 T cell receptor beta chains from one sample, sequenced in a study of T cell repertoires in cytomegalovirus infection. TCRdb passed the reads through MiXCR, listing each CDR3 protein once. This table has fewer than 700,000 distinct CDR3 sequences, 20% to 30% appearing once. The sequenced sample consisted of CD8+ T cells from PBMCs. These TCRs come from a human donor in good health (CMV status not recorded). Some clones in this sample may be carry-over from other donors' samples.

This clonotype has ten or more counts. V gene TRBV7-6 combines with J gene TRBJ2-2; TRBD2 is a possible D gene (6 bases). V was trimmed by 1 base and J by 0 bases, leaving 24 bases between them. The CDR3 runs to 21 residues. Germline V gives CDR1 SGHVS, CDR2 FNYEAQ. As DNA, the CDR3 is TGTGCCAGCAGCTTAGTCCTCGGGGGATCCATCCCATCGACGAACACCGGGGAGCTGTTTTTT. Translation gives CASSLVLGGSIPSTNTGELFF.

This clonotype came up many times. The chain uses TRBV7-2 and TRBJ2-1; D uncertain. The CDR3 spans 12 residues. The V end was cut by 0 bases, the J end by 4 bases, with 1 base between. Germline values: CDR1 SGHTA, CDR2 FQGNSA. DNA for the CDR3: TGTGCCAGCAGCTTAGCGTACAATGAGCAGTTCTTC. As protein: CASSLAYNEQFF.

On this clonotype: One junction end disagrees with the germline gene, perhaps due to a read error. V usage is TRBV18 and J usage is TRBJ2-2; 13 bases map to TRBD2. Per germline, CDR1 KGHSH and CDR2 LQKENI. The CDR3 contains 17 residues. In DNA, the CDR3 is TGTGCCAACTCACCTCCGGGACTAGCGGGATCCACCGGGGAGCTGTTTTTT. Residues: CANSPPGLAGSTGELFF.

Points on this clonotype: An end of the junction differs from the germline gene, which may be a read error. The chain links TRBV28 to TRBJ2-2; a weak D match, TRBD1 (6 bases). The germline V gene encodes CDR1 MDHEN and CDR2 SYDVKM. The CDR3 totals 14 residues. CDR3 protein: CANSVHRVAGELFF. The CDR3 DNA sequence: TGTGCCAACAGTGTCCACAGGGTGGCCGGGGAGCTGTTTTTT.